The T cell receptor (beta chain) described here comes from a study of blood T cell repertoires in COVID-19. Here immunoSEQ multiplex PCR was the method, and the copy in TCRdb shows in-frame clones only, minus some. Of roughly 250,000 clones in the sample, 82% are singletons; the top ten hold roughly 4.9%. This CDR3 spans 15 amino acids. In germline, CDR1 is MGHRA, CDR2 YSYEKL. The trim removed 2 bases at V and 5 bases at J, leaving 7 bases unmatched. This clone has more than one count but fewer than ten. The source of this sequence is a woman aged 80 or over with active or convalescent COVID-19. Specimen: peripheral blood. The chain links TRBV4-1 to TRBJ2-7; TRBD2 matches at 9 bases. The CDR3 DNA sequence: TGCGCCAGCAGCCAAATCCTAGCGGGAACTGACGAGCAGTACTTC. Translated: CASSQILAGTDEQYF.